Below are 23 T cell receptor beta chains sequenced from a single sample in a study of T cell changes during pregnancy in multiple sclerosis (dated by TCRdb to between 2018 and 2020). Library construction relied on the immunoSEQ multiplex PCR assay. TCRdb limited this immuneACCESS table to in-frame rearrangements with V and J called. A share of clones is missing; checked studies link under half to unresolved V genes, and the rest is unexplained. The sample table contains roughly 90,000 clones; only one count was recorded for roughly 91% of them. The ten largest clones take up roughly 4.5% of the sample. Sequences were derived from peripheral blood, sampled in the first trimester of pregnancy. The receptors originated from a female donor with multiple sclerosis, enrolled in a pregnancy study.

The chain employs TRBV11-2 and TRBJ1-2; no definite D call. The V gene's germline CDR1 is SGHAT and CDR2 FQNNGV. The CDR3 has 15 amino acids. The V end was cut by 1 base, the J end by 5 bases, with 14 bases between. CDR3 sequence reads: CASSLGFGPGYGYTF. CDR3 sequence (DNA): TGTGCCAGCAGCTTAGGATTCGGGCCGGGGTATGGCTACACCTTC.

V is TRBV18 and J is TRBJ1-1; the match to TRBD1 covers 9 bases. Germline CDR1 KGHSH, CDR2 LQKENI. Trimming at V came to 5 bases and at J to 5 bases, leaving 6 bases not matched to a gene. This CDR3 has 14 residues. The CDR3 spells CASSSGTGLTEAFF. In DNA form, the CDR3 reads TGTGCCAGCTCATCCGGGACAGGGTTAACTGAAGCTTTCTTT.

This chain joins TRBV19 and TRBJ1-5, with 10 bases identical to TRBD1. Germline CDR1 LNHDA, CDR2 SQIVND (reference sequence). The trim removed 4 bases at V and 3 bases at J, leaving 3 bases unmatched. The CDR3 has 15 amino acids. Here the CDR3 DNA reads TGTGCCAGTAGTAAAGGGACAGGGGTCAATCAGCCCCAGCATTTT. It specifies CASSKGTGVNQPQHF.

The V and J genes are TRBV6-5 and TRBJ1-5; D gene uncertain. Germline V gene data show CDR1 as MNHEY and CDR2 as SVGAGI. V was clipped by 6 bases and J by 5 bases, with 11 bases between them. The CDR3 covers 13 residues. The CDR3 DNA follows: TGTGCCAGCAGAAATACAGAAGATCAGCCCCAGCATTTT. This gives the protein CASRNTEDQPQHF.

This chain joins TRBV5-8 and TRBJ2-5; 7 nucleotides agree with TRBD1. The CDR3 covers 18 residues. The ends lost 0 bases at V and 5 bases at J; junction bases unmatched: 16. CDR1 is SGHTS, CDR2 YDEGEE, per germline. CDR3 bases: TGTGCCAGCAGCTTGGCCCTGTTCGGACAGGAGACTTCTGAGACCCAGTACTTC. The encoded protein is CASSLALFGQETSETQYF.

The chain couples TRBV2 to TRBJ1-1; the D is unclear. The CDR3 sequence is 14 residues long. Germline V gives CDR1 SNHLY, CDR2 FYNNEI. With 6 bases removed from V and 5 bases from J, the gap between germline ends came to 16 bases. This CDR3 reads CASRNGPPGTEAFF. CDR3 sequence (DNA): TGTGCCAGCAGAAATGGACCCCCGGGGACTGAAGCTTTCTTT.

This chain connects TRBV5-8 to TRBJ2-7; D possibly corresponds to TRBD1 (6 bases). V lost 5 bases, J lost 1 base, and 22 bases lay in between. CDR3 length: 17 residues. Germline assignment: CDR1 SGHTS and CDR2 YDEGEE. The CDR3 region has the DNA TGTGCCAGCAGTTTCGCTCCCAACAGGGTAGGTTCCTACGAGCAGTACTTC. Residues: CASSFAPNRVGSYEQYF. The full variable domain, its missing parts supplied by reference TRBV5-8 and TRBJ2-7, is EAGVTQSPTHLIKTRGQQATLRCSPISGHTSVYWYQQALGLGLQFLLWYDEGEERNRGNFPPRFSGRQFPNYSSELNVNALELEDSALYLCASSFAPNRVGSYEQYFGPGTRLTVT.

The chain has TRBV6-6 and TRBJ1-5, with 8 bases fitting TRBD1. The CDR3 totals 14 residues. The germline CDR1 and CDR2 sequences are MNHNY and SVGAGI (reference sequence). The J segment lost 2 bases and the V segment lost 6 bases, leaving 3 bases of the junction unmatched. The CDR3 is CASRLTGGNQPQHF. The CDR3 DNA is TGTGCCAGCAGGCTGACAGGGGGCAATCAGCCCCAGCATTTT.

The chain employs TRBV7-6 and TRBJ2-2, with D uncertain. V dropped 1 base and J dropped 6 bases, with 6 bases sitting between them. The germline CDR1 and CDR2 sequences are SGHVS and FNYEAQ. The length of the CDR3 is 13 residues. The CDR3 region has the DNA TGTGCCAGCAGCTTAGACCTAGCCGGGGAGCTGTTTTTT. This codes for CASSLDLAGELFF.

V is TRBV6-1 and J is TRBJ2-5; tentative D call: TRBD1 (6 bases). This CDR3 comprises 13 residues. Per the germline V gene, CDR1 is MNHNS and CDR2 is SASEGT. V was trimmed by 3 bases and J by 5 bases, leaving 10 bases between them. CDR3 in amino acids: CASSETGWETQYF. DNA of the CDR3: TGTGCCAGCAGTGAGACAGGTTGGGAGACCCAGTACTTC.

The chain links TRBV2 to TRBJ2-3; D possibly corresponds to TRBD1 (6 bases). V was cut by 8 bases and J by 2 bases, with 11 bases left in between. Germline V gives CDR1 SNHLY, CDR2 FYNNEI. The CDR3 contains 13 residues. In DNA, the CDR3 is TGTGCCAGCTCGGGACAATACACAGATACGCAGTATTTT. Translation gives CASSGQYTDTQYF.

The chain couples TRBV9 to TRBJ1-3; 8 bases are a match to TRBD1. The CDR3 is 14 residues long. In germline, CDR1 is SGDLS, CDR2 YYNGEE. V gave up 3 bases and J gave up 8 bases; unmatched junction bases: 7. The CDR3 spells CASSATGTGDTIYF. CDR3 nucleotides: TGTGCCAGCAGCGCAACCGGGACAGGAGACACCATATATTTT. The complete variable domain, with remaining parts taken from reference TRBV9 and TRBJ1-3, reads DSGVTQTPKHLITATGQRVTLRCSPRSGDLSVYWYQQSLDQGLQFLIQYYNGEERAKGNILERFSAQQFPDLHSELNLSSLELGDSALYFCASSATGTGDTIYFGEGSWLTVV.

CDR3 coding DNA: TGTGCCAGCGGGACAGCGAGCTCTGGAAACACCATATATTTT. Residues: CASGTASSGNTIYF. The chain links TRBV6-1 to TRBJ1-3, with 7 bases fitting TRBD1. CDR1 is MNHNS, CDR2 SASEGT, per germline. The CDR3 totals 14 residues. Trimming at V came to 8 bases and at J to 0 bases, leaving 4 bases not matched to a gene.

The J gene is TRBJ1-1, the V gene TRBV11-2, with D unclear. Trimming shortened V by 1 base and J by 7 bases, and 10 bases separated the two germline ends. The CDR3 spans 13 residues. Germline assignment: CDR1 SGHAT and CDR2 FQNNGV. This CDR3 is CASSLARGGEAFF. DNA of the CDR3: TGTGCCAGCAGCTTAGCTCGGGGTGGTGAAGCTTTCTTT.

About this clone: Additional DNA sequences in this sample encode the identical CDR3. This sequence joins TRBV5-1 and TRBJ2-7; 8 nucleotides match TRBD1. Trimming took 4 bases from V and 4 from J; bases not matched to a gene: 7. This CDR3 region has 14 residues. Germline V gene sequence: CDR1 SGHRS, CDR2 YFSETQ. The CDR3: CASSPGTGGYEQYF. CDR3 nucleotides: TGCGCCAGCAGCCCCGGGACAGGCGGATACGAGCAGTACTTC.

The CDR3 DNA follows: TGTGCCAGTCAGACAGTAGCGGGGGAGACCCAGTACTTC. Its translation: CASQTVAGETQYF. The chain employs TRBV9 and TRBJ2-5; 8 bases match TRBD2. J was trimmed by 5 bases and V by 8 bases; bases with no gene match: 8. The length of the CDR3 is 13 residues. In germline, CDR1 is SGDLS, CDR2 YYNGEE.

The rearrangement uses TRBV2 and TRBJ1-1; 8 bases match TRBD1. V shed 5 bases and J 4 bases; nucleotides not matched to a gene: 6. The CDR3 has 14 residues. Germline assignment: CDR1 SNHLY and CDR2 FYNNEI. The CDR3 nucleotides are TGTGCCAGCAGTAAGACAGGGGTGAGCACTGAAGCTTTCTTT. Translated, it gives CASSKTGVSTEAFF.

Remarks on this clone: Distinct nucleotide sequences in the sample also encode this CDR3. The gene calls are TRBV30 and TRBJ1-6, with TRBD1 identical over 8 bases. Looked up from germline, CDR1 is GTSNPN and CDR2 is SVGIG (reference sequence). J was trimmed by 10 bases and V by 3 bases; bases with no gene match: 5. The CDR3 covers 13 residues. The CDR3 here is CAWSRQGTSPLHF. CDR3 sequence (DNA): TGTGCCTGGAGCAGACAGGGGACCTCACCCCTCCACTTT.

CDR3 in DNA: TGTGCCAGCAGCTCCCCTACGACTAGCTCCTACGAGCAGTACTTC. Translating it yields CASSSPTTSSYEQYF. V gene TRBV7-8 combines with J gene TRBJ2-7, with D perhaps matching TRBD2 (6 bases). V was clipped by 4 bases and J by 0 bases, with 13 bases between them. This CDR3 is 15 amino acids long. Per the germline V gene, CDR1 is SGHVS and CDR2 is FQNEAQ.

The chain couples TRBV5-1 to TRBJ2-3; TRBD2 matches 7 bases. Germline CDR1 SGHRS, CDR2 YFSETQ. The length of the CDR3 is 16 residues. With V trimmed by 4 bases and J by 0 bases, 8 bases remained unmatched. The CDR3 protein is CASSVRLAVSTDTQYF. The DNA of the CDR3 is TGCGCCAGCAGCGTGAGACTAGCAGTTAGCACAGATACGCAGTATTTT.

This chain joins TRBV5-1 and TRBJ1-2; D is undetermined. This CDR3 spans 14 amino acids. The V gene lost 0 bases and the J gene lost 0 bases, with 6 bases spanning the gap. Germline lookup yields CDR1 SGHRS and CDR2 YFSETQ. This CDR3 reads CASSLEPTNYGYTF. CDR3 bases: TGCGCCAGCAGCTTGGAACCTACTAACTATGGCTACACCTTC.

The table lists this clone with a count of one. The chain links TRBV12-5 to TRBJ1-6; D possibly corresponds to TRBD1 (5 bases). The CDR3 runs 17 residues. V lost 1 base, J lost 0 bases, and 10 bases lay in between. The germline CDR1 and CDR2 sequences are LGHNT and FRNRAP. The CDR3 here is CASGLAFRDSYNSPLHF. The CDR3 region has the DNA TGTGCTAGTGGTTTGGCTTTCAGGGACTCCTATAATTCACCCCTCCACTTT.

CDR3 residues: CASSPAAAGMSTDTQYF. Written as DNA, the CDR3 is TGCGCCAGCAGCCCCGCCGCGGCAGGGATGAGCACAGATACGCAGTATTTT. The J gene is TRBJ2-3, the V gene TRBV4-1; perhaps TRBD1 as D (5 bases). Trimming took 4 bases from V and 0 from J, leaving 17 bases between them. The CDR3 has 17 residues. Germline V gene sequence: CDR1 MGHRA, CDR2 YSYEKL.